A single sample is the source of the 13 T cell receptor beta chains below, sequenced in a study of tumor-infiltrating lymphocytes in localized non-small cell lung cancer. TCRdb's table, derived via immunoSEQ multiplex PCR, lists solely in-frame clones and lacks some. The sample holds around 25,000 clones, approximately 64% seen once. The sample comprised lung tumor tissue. These receptors all stem from a human donor with non-small cell lung cancer.

This clone was observed a few times. J is TRBJ2-3 and V is TRBV9; D remains ambiguous. V dropped 0 bases and J dropped 5 bases, with 16 bases sitting between them. Germline CDR1 SGDLS, CDR2 YYNGEE. The CDR3 is 16 amino acids. The CDR3 here is CASSVENFVPGDTQYF. The CDR3 region has the DNA TGTGCCAGCAGCGTAGAGAACTTCGTGCCTGGAGATACGCAGTATTTT. Drawing the rest from reference TRBV9 and TRBJ2-3, the complete variable domain is DSGVTQTPKHLITATGQRVTLRCSPRSGDLSVYWYQQSLDQGLQFLIQYYNGEERAKGNILERFSAQQFPDLHSELNLSSLELGDSALYFCASSVENFVPGDTQYFGPGTRLTVL.

The V gene is TRBV30, the J gene TRBJ1-1; a weak D match, TRBD1 (6 bases). V was shortened by 1 base and J by 11 bases, with 11 bases between the two germline ends. CDR1 is GTSNPN, CDR2 SVGIG, per germline (reference sequence). This CDR3 is built from 11 residues. The CDR3, as DNA: TGTGCCTGGAGTGGAACAGGGCAGGCTTTCTTT. Translation gives CAWSGTGQAFF. The complete variable domain, with remaining parts taken from reference TRBV30 and TRBJ1-1, reads SQTIHQWPATLVQPVGSPLSLECTVEGTSNPNLYWYRQAAGRGLQLLFYSVGIGQISSEVPQNLSASRPQDRQFILSSKKLLLSDSGFYLCAWSGTGQAFFGQGTRLTVV.

This clone is categorized as medium-sized (0.01 to 0.1%). V gene TRBV10-1 combines with J gene TRBJ1-1; tentatively, D is TRBD1 (5 bases). V was cut by 6 bases and J by 1 base, with 9 bases left in between. Germline lookup yields CDR1 WNHNN and CDR2 SYGVQD (reference sequence). CDR3 length: 13 residues. The CDR3 nucleotides are TGCGCCAGCAGCAAGACAGAGAACACTGAAGCTTTCTTT. The encoded protein is CASSKTENTEAFF.

The V and J genes are TRBV19 and TRBJ1-5; TRBD1 is a possible D gene (6 bases). Germline CDR1 reads LNHDA; CDR2 reads SQIVND (reference sequence). This CDR3 is built from 14 residues. Trimming removed 5 bases at V and 0 bases at J, with 8 bases between. The CDR3 DNA reads TGTGCCAGTAGTGGACAGAATAGCAATCAGCCCCAGCATTTT. This encodes CASSGQNSNQPQHF.

The CDR3 DNA sequence: TGTGCCAGTCGGACAGGGGAGCTCGAGCAGTACTTC. Translation gives CASRTGELEQYF. The genes are TRBV6-5 and TRBJ2-7; 9 bases align to TRBD1. CDR1 and CDR2 (germline): MNHEY, SVGAGI. V lost 9 bases, J lost 6 bases, and 6 bases stayed unmatched. This CDR3 is 12 amino acids long.

This clone was recorded only once. The chain combines TRBV5-1 with TRBJ2-5; 7 bases agree with TRBD1. This CDR3 is built from 14 residues. Germline V gene data show CDR1 as SGHRS and CDR2 as YFSETQ. J gave up 1 base and V 4 bases, and 4 bases lay outside the gene matches. The CDR3 reads CASSKGQFQETQYF. CDR3 sequence (DNA): TGCGCCAGCAGCAAGGGACAGTTCCAAGAGACCCAGTACTTC.

V usage is TRBV6-1 and J usage is TRBJ2-3; D possibly corresponds to TRBD1 (6 bases). Germline assignment: CDR1 MNHNS and CDR2 SASEGT. V was shortened by 6 bases and J by 1 base, with 8 bases between the two germline ends. The CDR3 totals 13 residues. The CDR3 spells CASRQGRTDTQYF. CDR3 nucleotide sequence: TGTGCCAGCAGACAGGGCCGCACAGATACGCAGTATTTT.

This clone was counted between two and nine times. The chain uses TRBV30 and TRBJ1-1; D call uncertain. Germline V gives CDR1 GTSNPN, CDR2 SVGIG (reference sequence). CDR3 length: 12 amino acids. V was pared by 0 bases and J by 5 bases, with 7 bases between. CDR3 in DNA: TGTGCCTGGAGTGTACGGGGAACTGAAGCTTTCTTT. This codes for CAWSVRGTEAFF.

The chain recombines TRBV5-4 with TRBJ2-5; TRBD2 agrees at 8 bases. V trimming: 7 bases; J trimming: 3 bases; junction bases outside the gene matches: 11. The CDR3 spans 15 residues. Germline V CDR1 and CDR2: SGHNT, YYREEE (reference sequence). The CDR3 spells CASLRAGAGEETQYF. The CDR3 DNA reads TGTGCCAGCCTTCGAGCGGGAGCGGGCGAAGAGACCCAGTACTTC.

This clone was counted between two and nine times. Other DNA sequences within the sample encode an identical CDR3. The chain couples TRBV28 to TRBJ1-1; D not certain. The CDR3 is 13 amino acids. Germline lookup yields CDR1 MDHEN and CDR2 SYDVKM. Between the trimmed V and J ends, which lost 8 bases and 0 bases, there was a span of 10 bases. The CDR3 region has the DNA TGTGCCAGCTCCAAACAGCTGAACACTGAAGCTTTCTTT. It specifies CASSKQLNTEAFF.

The chain has TRBV7-2 and TRBJ2-3; D is perhaps TRBD2 (6 bases). Germline CDR1 is SGHTA and CDR2 is FQGNSA. V was clipped by 3 bases and J by 2 bases, with 12 bases between them. CDR3 length: 15 amino acids. CDR3 protein: CASSFYGRTTDTQYF. Here the CDR3 DNA reads TGTGCCAGCAGCTTTTACGGGAGAACCACAGATACGCAGTATTTT.

The chain employs TRBV7-9 and TRBJ2-3; D gene ambiguous. V dropped 1 base and J dropped 2 bases, with 10 bases sitting between them. There are 15 residues in the CDR3. Germline V lookup: CDR1 SEHNR, CDR2 FQNEAQ (reference sequence). The CDR3 region is CASSLGRTNTDTQYF. For the CDR3, the DNA is TGTGCCAGCAGCTTAGGTCGGACGAACACAGATACGCAGTATTTT. Complete variable domain (other parts from reference TRBV7-9 and TRBJ2-3): DTGVSQNPRHKITKRGQNVTFRCDPISEHNRLYWYRQTLGQGPEFLTYFQNEAQLEKSRLLSDRFSAERPKGSFSTLEIQRTEQGDSAMYLCASSLGRTNTDTQYFGPGTRLTVL.

This sequence joins TRBV28 and TRBJ1-4, with a tentative D call TRBD1 (5 bases). Germline-derived CDR1 and CDR2 are MDHEN and SYDVKM. The CDR3 loop spans 14 amino acids. V was trimmed by 7 bases and J by 6 bases, leaving 15 bases between them. CDR3 nucleotides: TGTGCCAGCACCGGCGGGGGACGTGATGAAAAACTGTTTTTT. Protein product: CASTGGGRDEKLFF.